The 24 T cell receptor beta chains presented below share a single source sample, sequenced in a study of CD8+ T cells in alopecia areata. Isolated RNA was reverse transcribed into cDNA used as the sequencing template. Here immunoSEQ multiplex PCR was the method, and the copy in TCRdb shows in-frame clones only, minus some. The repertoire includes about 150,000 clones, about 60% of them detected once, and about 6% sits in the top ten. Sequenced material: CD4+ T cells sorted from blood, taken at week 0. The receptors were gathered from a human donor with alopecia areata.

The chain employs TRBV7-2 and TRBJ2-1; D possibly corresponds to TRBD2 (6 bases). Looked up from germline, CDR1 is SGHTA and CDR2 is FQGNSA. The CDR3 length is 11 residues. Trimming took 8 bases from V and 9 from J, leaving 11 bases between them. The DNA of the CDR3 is TGTGCCAGCCGATGGGAGGCTGAGCAGTTCTTC. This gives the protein CASRWEAEQFF. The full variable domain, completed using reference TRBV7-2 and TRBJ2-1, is GAGVSQSPSNKVTEKGKDVELRCDPISGHTALYWYRQSLGQGLEFLIYFQGNSAPDKSGLPSDRFSAERTGGSVSTLTIQRTQQEDSAVYLCASRWEAEQFFGPGTRLTVL.

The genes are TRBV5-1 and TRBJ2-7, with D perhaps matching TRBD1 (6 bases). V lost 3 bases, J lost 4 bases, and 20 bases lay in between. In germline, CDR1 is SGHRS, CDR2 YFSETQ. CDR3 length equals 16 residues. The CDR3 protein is CASSSGRDTSPYEQYF. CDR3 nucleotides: TGCGCCAGCAGCTCCGGCCGGGACACGTCCCCTTACGAGCAGTACTTC. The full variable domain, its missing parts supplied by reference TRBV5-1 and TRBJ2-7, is KAGVTQTPRYLIKTRGQQVTLSCSPISGHRSVSWYQQTPGQGLQFLFEYFSETQRNKGNFPGRFSGRQFSNSRSEMNVSTLELGDSALYLCASSSGRDTSPYEQYFGPGTRLTVT.

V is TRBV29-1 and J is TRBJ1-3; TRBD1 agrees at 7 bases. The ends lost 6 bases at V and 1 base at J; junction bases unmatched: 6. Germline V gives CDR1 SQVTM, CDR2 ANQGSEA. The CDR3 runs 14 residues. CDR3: CSVTGQSSGNTIYF. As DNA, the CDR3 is TGCAGCGTGACGGGACAGAGTTCTGGAAACACCATATATTTT.

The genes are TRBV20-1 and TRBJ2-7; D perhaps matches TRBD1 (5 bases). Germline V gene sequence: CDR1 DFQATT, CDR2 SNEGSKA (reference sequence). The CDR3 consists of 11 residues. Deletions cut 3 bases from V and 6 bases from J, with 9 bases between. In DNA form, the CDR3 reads TGCAGTGCTAGTGTCCAGGGCGAGCAGTACTTC. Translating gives CSASVQGEQYF.

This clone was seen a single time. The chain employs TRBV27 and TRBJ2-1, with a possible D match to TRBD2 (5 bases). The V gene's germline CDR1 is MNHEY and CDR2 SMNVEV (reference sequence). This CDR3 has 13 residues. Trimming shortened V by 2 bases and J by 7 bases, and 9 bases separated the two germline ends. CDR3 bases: TGTGCCAGCAGTTTACCAGGAGGTAATGAGCAGTTCTTC. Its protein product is CASSLPGGNEQFF.

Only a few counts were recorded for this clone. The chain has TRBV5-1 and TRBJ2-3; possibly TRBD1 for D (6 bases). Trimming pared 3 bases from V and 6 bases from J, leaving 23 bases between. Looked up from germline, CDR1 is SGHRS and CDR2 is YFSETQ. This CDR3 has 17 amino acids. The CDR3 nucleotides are TGCGCCAGCAGCTCTTCTGTGGACAGTCGTGAGTGGGATACGCAGTATTTT. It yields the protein CASSSSVDSREWDTQYF.

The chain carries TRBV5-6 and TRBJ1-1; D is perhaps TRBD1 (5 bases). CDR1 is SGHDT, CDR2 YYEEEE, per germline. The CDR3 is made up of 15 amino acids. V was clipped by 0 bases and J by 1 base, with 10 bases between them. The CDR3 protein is CASSLGGLKNTEAFF. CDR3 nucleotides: TGTGCCAGCAGCTTGGGGGGACTCAAGAACACTGAAGCTTTCTTT. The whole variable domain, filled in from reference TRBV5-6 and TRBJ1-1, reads DAGVTQSPTHLIKTRGQQVTLRCSPKSGHDTVSWYQQALGQGPQFIFQYYEEEERQRGNFPDRFSGHQFPNYSSELNVNALLLGDSALYLCASSLGGLKNTEAFFGQGTRLTVV.

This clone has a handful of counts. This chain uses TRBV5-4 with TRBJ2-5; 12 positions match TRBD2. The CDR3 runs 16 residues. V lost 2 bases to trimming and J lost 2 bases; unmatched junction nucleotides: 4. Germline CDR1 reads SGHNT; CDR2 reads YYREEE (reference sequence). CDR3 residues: CASSFRLAGAQETQYF. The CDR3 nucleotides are TGTGCCAGCAGCTTTAGACTAGCGGGGGCTCAAGAGACCCAGTACTTC.

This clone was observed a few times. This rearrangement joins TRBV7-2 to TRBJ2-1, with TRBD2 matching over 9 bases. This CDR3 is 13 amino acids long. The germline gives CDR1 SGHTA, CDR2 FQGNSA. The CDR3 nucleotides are TGTGCTTTAGCGGGGGCCAATTACAATGAGCAGTTCTTC. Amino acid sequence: CALAGANYNEQFF.

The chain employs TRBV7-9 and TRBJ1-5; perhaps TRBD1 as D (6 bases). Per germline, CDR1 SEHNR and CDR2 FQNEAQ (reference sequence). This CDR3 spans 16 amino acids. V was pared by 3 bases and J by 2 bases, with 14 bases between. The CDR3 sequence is CASSLSRGAGNQPQHF. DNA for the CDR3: TGTGCCAGCAGCTTGAGTCGGGGGGCCGGCAATCAGCCCCAGCATTTT.

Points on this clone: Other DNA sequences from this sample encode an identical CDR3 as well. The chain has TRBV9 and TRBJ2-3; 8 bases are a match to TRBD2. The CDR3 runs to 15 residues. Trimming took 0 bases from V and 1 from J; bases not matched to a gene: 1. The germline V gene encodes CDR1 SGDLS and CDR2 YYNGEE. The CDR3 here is CASSVAGGGTDTQYF. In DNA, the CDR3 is TGTGCCAGCAGCGTAGCCGGGGGGGGCACAGATACGCAGTATTTT.

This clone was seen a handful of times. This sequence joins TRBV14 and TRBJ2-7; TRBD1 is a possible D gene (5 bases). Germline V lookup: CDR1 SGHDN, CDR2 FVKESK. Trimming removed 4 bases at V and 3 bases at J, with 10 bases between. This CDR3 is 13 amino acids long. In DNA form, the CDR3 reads TGTGCCAGCAGCCCATTAACAGGCTACGAGCAGTACTTC. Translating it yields CASSPLTGYEQYF.

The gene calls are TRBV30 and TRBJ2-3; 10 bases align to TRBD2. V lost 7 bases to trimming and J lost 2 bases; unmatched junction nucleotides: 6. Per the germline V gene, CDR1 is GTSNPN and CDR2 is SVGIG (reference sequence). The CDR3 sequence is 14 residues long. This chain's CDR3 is CASSSGGSTDTQYF. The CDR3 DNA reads TGTGCCTCCTCTAGCGGGGGCTCCACAGATACGCAGTATTTT.

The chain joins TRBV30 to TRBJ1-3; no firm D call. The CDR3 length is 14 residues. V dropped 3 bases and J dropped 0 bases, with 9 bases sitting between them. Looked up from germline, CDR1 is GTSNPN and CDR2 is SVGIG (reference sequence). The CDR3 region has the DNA TGTGCCTGGAGATCCCCGAGCTCTGGAAACACCATATATTTT. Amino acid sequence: CAWRSPSSGNTIYF.

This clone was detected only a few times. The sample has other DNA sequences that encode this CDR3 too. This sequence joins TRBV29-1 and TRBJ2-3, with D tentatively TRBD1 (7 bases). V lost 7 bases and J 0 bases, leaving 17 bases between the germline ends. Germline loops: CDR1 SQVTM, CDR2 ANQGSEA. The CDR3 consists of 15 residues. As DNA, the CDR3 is TGCAGCGCCGCAAAGACAGGGACTAGCACAGATACGCAGTATTTT. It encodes CSAAKTGTSTDTQYF.

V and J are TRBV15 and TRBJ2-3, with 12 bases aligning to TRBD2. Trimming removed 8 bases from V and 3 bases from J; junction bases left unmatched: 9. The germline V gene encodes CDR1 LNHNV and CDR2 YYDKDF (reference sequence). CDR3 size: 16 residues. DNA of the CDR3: TGTGCCACCGGTCGGGGGACTAGCGGGTCAACAGATACGCAGTATTTT. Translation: CATGRGTSGSTDTQYF.

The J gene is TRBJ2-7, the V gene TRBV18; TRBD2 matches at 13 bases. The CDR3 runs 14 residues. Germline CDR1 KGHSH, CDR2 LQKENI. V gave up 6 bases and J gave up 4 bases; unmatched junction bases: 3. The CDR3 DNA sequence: TGTGCCAGCTCGTCGACTAGCGGGGGGTACGAGCAGTACTTC. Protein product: CASSSTSGGYEQYF.

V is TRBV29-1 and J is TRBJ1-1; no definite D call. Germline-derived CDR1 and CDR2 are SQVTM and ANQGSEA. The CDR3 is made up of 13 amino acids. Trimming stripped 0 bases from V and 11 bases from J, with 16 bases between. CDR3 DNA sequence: TGCAGCGTTGAAGATTCTCAGGTACGGAGGGCTTTCTTT. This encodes CSVEDSQVRRAFF. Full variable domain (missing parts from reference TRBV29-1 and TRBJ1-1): SAVISQKPSRDICQRGTSLTIQCQVDSQVTMMFWYRQQPGQSLTLIATANQGSEATYESGFVIDKFPISRPNLTFSTLTVSNMSPEDSSIYLCSVEDSQVRRAFFGQGTRLTVV.

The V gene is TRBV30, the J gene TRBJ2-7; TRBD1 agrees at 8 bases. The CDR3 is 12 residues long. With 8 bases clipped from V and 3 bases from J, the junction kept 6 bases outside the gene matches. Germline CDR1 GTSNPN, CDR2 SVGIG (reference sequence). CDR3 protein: CAQDRVGYEQYF. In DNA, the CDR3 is TGTGCCCAGGACAGGGTGGGCTACGAGCAGTACTTC.

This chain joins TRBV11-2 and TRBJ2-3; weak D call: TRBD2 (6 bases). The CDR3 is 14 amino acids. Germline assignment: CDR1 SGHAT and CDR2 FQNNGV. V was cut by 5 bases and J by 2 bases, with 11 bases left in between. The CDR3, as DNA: TGTGCCAGCAGCCTTGGGGGACTCACAGATACGCAGTATTTT. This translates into CASSLGGLTDTQYF.

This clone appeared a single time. The CDR3 loop reads CASSQEARLALHF. The CDR3 nucleotides read TGTGCCAGCAGCCAAGAGGCCCGTCTGGCCCTCCACTTT. The V and J genes are TRBV14 and TRBJ1-6, with D unclear. Germline CDR1 reads SGHDN; CDR2 reads FVKESK. The germline V and J ends were trimmed by 0 bases and 14 bases, with 11 bases remaining between them. The CDR3 has 13 residues.

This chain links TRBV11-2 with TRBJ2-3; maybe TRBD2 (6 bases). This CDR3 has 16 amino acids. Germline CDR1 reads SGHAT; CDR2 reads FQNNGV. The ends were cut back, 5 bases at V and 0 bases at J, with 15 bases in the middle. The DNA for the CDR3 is TGTGCCAGCAGCCCTGGGACTTCCATTAGCACAGATACGCAGTATTTT. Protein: CASSPGTSISTDTQYF. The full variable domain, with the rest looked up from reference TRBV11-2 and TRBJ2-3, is EAGVAQSPRYKIIEKRQSVAFWCNPISGHATLYWYQQILGQGPKLLIQFQNNGVVDDSQLPKDRFSAERLKGVDSTLKIQPAKLEDSAVYLCASSPGTSISTDTQYFGPGTRLTVL.

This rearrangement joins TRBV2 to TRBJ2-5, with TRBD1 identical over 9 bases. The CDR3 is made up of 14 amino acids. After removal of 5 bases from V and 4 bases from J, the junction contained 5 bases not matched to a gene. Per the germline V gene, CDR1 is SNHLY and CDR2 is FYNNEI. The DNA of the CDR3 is TGTGCCAGCAGTCTTGACAGGGGGGCAGAGACCCAGTACTTC. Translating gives CASSLDRGAETQYF.

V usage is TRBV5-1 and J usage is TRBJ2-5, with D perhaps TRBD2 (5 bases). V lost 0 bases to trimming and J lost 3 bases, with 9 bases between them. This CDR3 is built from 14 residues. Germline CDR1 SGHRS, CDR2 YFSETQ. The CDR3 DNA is TGCGCCAGCAGCTTGGTACTAGGGAAAGAGACCCAGTACTTC. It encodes CASSLVLGKETQYF.